The 15 T cell receptor beta chains below were found in one sample sequenced in a study of T cell responses to AZD1222 COVID-19 vaccine. The method was immunoSEQ multiplex PCR; TCRdb's version includes in-frame clones alone and lacks a portion of them. In the table there are 95,000 to 100,000 clones, about 86% of which are singletons. The sample was peripheral blood, taken on day 0 of AZD1222 vaccination. Receptors originate from an adult in good health.

The chain joins TRBV5-1 to TRBJ1-1; no reliable D call. This CDR3 comprises 13 residues. Germline V gene lookup returns CDR1 SGHRS and CDR2 YFSETQ. The V end was cut by 3 bases, the J end by 0 bases, with 6 bases between. The DNA for the CDR3 is TGCGCCAGCAGCTCAAAAGTGAACACTGAAGCTTTCTTT. Its translation: CASSSKVNTEAFF.

V is TRBV7-2 and J is TRBJ2-1, with 11 bases identical to TRBD1. Germline V gene data show CDR1 as SGHTA and CDR2 as FQGNSA. V shed 4 bases and J 3 bases; nucleotides not matched to a gene: 5. There are 16 residues in the CDR3. CDR3: CASSSTGTGGYNEQFF. In nucleotides, the CDR3 is TGTGCCAGCAGCTCCACCGGGACAGGGGGCTACAATGAGCAGTTCTTC.

This clone has more than one count but fewer than ten. This sequence joins TRBV28 and TRBJ2-7; 8 bases agree with TRBD2. Germline values: CDR1 MDHEN, CDR2 SYDVKM. The CDR3 is 17 residues long. Trimming cost V 2 bases and J 0 bases; bases outside gene matches: 9. CDR3 in DNA: TGTGCCAGCAGTTTAACGGGTAGCGGGACCAGCTCCTACGAGCAGTACTTC. Translation: CASSLTGSGTSSYEQYF. The entire variable domain, with the rest obtained from reference TRBV28 and TRBJ2-7, is as follows: DVKVTQSSRYLVKRTGEKVFLECVQDMDHENMFWYRQDPGLGLRLIYFSYDVKMKEKGDIPEGYSVSREKKERFSLILESASTNQTSMYLCASSLTGSGTSSYEQYFGPGTRLTVT.

V is TRBV6-5 and J is TRBJ2-7; D is possibly TRBD1 (6 bases). CDR1 and CDR2 from the germline V gene are MNHEY and SVGAGI. Trimming pared 3 bases from V and 0 bases from J, leaving 12 bases between. The CDR3 consists of 15 residues. CDR3 DNA sequence: TGTGCCAGCAGTTATCCTGTGGGGGCCTCCTACGAGCAGTACTTC. Its translation: CASSYPVGASYEQYF.

This chain connects TRBV28 to TRBJ1-5; TRBD1 aligns across 8 bases. The CDR3 runs 14 residues. With 4 bases clipped from V and 2 bases from J, the junction kept 1 base outside the gene matches. Germline V CDR1 and CDR2: MDHEN, SYDVKM. Here the CDR3 reads CASSWGQGNQPQHF. The CDR3 DNA sequence: TGTGCCAGCAGTTGGGGACAGGGCAATCAGCCCCAGCATTTT.

The J gene is TRBJ2-7, the V gene TRBV10-3; a weak D match, TRBD1 (5 bases). Trimming cost V 4 bases and J 7 bases, with 20 bases left between them. The germline gives CDR1 ENHRY, CDR2 SYGVKD. The CDR3 totals 15 residues. CDR3 bases: TGTGCCATCAGTGGGGGCCCCATGGAGTATTCGGAGCAGTACTTC. Translated: CAISGGPMEYSEQYF.

The V and J genes are TRBV27 and TRBJ1-2, with 9 positions matching TRBD1. Losses at the gene ends were 7 bases for V and 2 bases for J; bases not matched to a gene: 5. Germline CDR1 and CDR2: MNHEY and SMNVEV (reference sequence). The CDR3 is 14 amino acids. CDR3 bases: TGTGCCAGCAAGCCCGGGACAGGGAACTATGGCTACACCTTC. As protein: CASKPGTGNYGYTF.

This clone was found once. The chain is built from TRBV27 and TRBJ1-6, with 7 bases lining up with TRBD1. V dropped 6 bases and J dropped 7; count of bases not matched to a gene: 0. The CDR3 covers 12 residues. The V gene's germline CDR1 is MNHEY and CDR2 SMNVEV (reference sequence). CDR3 DNA sequence: TGTGCCAGCAGGACAGGGAATTCACCCCTCCACTTT. It yields the protein CASRTGNSPLHF.

This sequence joins TRBV15 and TRBJ1-4, with 7 bases fitting TRBD1. Unmatched junction bases numbered 7, after V lost 2 bases and J lost 10 bases. The germline V gene has CDR1 LNHNV and CDR2 YYDKDF (reference sequence). The CDR3 length is 14 residues. The CDR3 spells CATSRPEGAGKLFF. The DNA for the CDR3 is TGTGCCACCAGCAGACCTGAGGGGGCGGGAAAACTGTTTTTT.

This chain uses TRBV2 with TRBJ1-2; no clear D gene. The CDR3 totals 16 residues. Germline V CDR1 and CDR2: SNHLY, FYNNEI. V shed 4 bases and J shed 4 bases, with 19 bases lying between them. The CDR3 DNA is TGTGCCAGCAGTGTTCGTGTTTACCGATGGACCTATGGCTACACCTTC. It yields the protein CASSVRVYRWTYGYTF.

The V call is TRBV27, the J call TRBJ2-2; D is uncertain. V was pared by 1 base and J by 7 bases, with 13 bases between. This CDR3 has 15 residues. Germline values: CDR1 MNHEY, CDR2 SMNVEV (reference sequence). Here the CDR3 DNA reads TGTGCCAGCAGTTTATACGGGCAGTTAAGCGGGGAGCTGTTTTTT. This translates into CASSLYGQLSGELFF.

The CDR3 DNA reads as TGTGCCATCAGTGAGTCCCTTAATGAAAAACTGTTTTTT. This gives the protein CAISESLNEKLFF. The chain employs TRBV10-3 and TRBJ1-4; D gene unclear. Trimming left V 0 bases short and J 4 bases short, with 3 bases between. Germline V gene lookup returns CDR1 ENHRY and CDR2 SYGVKD. The CDR3 sequence is 13 residues long.

The V and J genes are TRBV30 and TRBJ2-5; D not certain. CDR1 is GTSNPN and CDR2 is SVGIG in the germline V gene (reference sequence). The CDR3 is 13 amino acids. V lost 2 bases and J 2 bases, leaving 9 bases between the germline ends. This CDR3 reads CAWSTGGQETQYF. The CDR3 DNA reads TGTGCCTGGAGTACGGGTGGGCAAGAGACCCAGTACTTC.

This clone was detected a few times. This chain uses TRBV5-4 with TRBJ1-5; D is ambiguous. V was cut by 4 bases and J by 3 bases, with 8 bases left in between. This CDR3 has 13 amino acids. From germline, CDR1 is SGHNT and CDR2 YYREEE (reference sequence). CDR3 region: CASSPGLNQPQHF. CDR3 in DNA: TGTGCCAGCAGCCCTGGGCTCAATCAGCCCCAGCATTTT.

The rearrangement links TRBV10-3 to TRBJ2-7; 11 nucleotides agree with TRBD2. V shed 4 bases and J 2 bases; nucleotides not matched to a gene: 4. The CDR3 has 15 amino acids. Germline-derived CDR1 and CDR2 are ENHRY and SYGVKD. The DNA of the CDR3 is TGTGCCATCAGTGGCAATAGCGGGAGGGCCTACGAGCAGTACTTC. It is translated as CAISGNSGRAYEQYF.